Listed here are 8 T cell receptor beta chains from one sample, sequenced in a study of Ad26.COV2.S vaccination and SARS-CoV-2 variants. The treatment was: roughly 20 received Ad26.COV2.S at low or high dose, single or two shots; roughly five received placebo; per-sample allocation not given. The samples were gathered on day 63 after the first injection of vaccine or placebo. The data were produced by immunoSEQ multiplex PCR, yet TCRdb's version contains in-frame clones alone and is incomplete. The top ten clones hold approximately 2% of a sample with some 300,000 clones, roughly 86% of them seen once. The sample was peripheral blood, taken in a trial of Ad26.COV2.S vaccine versus placebo. Receptors were obtained from a person aged 18-65 years who received the Ad26.COV2.S COVID-19 vaccine or a placebo.

CDR3: CASSEVGGTDTQYF. CDR3 nucleotides: TGTGCCAGCAGTGAAGTGGGGGGCACAGATACGCAGTATTTT. The chain has TRBV6-4 and TRBJ2-3; D could derive from TRBD1 or TRBD2 (5 bases each). Trimming took off 3 bases at V and 1 base at J, with 8 bases between the two ends. This CDR3 has 14 residues. The germline gives CDR1 MRHNA, CDR2 SNTAGT.

This clone was seen a single time. The rearrangement joins TRBV3-1 (or the pseudogene TRBV3-2) to TRBJ2-1; TRBD1 matches at 7 bases. CDR3 length: 16 residues. J was trimmed by 3 bases and V by 1 base; bases with no gene match: 6. Germline V CDR1 and CDR2: LGHDT, YNNKEL (reference sequence). Here the CDR3 DNA reads TGTGCCAGCAGCCAAGGCACAGGGGTCCTCTACAATGAGCAGTTCTTC. As protein: CASSQGTGVLYNEQFF.

The J gene is TRBJ1-1, the V gene TRBV27; the D is unclear. CDR1 MNHEY and CDR2 SMNVEV come from the germline V gene (reference sequence). The V and J ends lost 2 bases and 0 bases respectively, with 7 bases between them. CDR3 length: 14 residues. The CDR3 loop is CASSLERMNTEAFF. CDR3 coding DNA: TGTGCCAGCAGTTTAGAACGGATGAACACTGAAGCTTTCTTT.

The chain has TRBV7-9 and TRBJ2-5; 7 bases map to TRBD2. From germline, CDR1 is SEHNR and CDR2 FQNEAQ (reference sequence). This CDR3 spans 18 amino acids. The ends lost 4 bases at V and 4 bases at J; junction bases unmatched: 18. CDR3 nucleotides: TGTGCCAGCAGCTATTGGAGGGGTGGAAAAGCGGGGATAGAGACCCAGTACTTC. Translated, it gives CASSYWRGGKAGIETQYF.

Here the CDR3 reads CASARSQRSYNEQFF. For the CDR3, the DNA is TGTGCCAGCGCTCGGTCCCAGCGCTCCTACAATGAGCAGTTCTTC. V usage is TRBV28 and J usage is TRBJ2-1, with D hard to call. Trimming cost V 8 bases and J 0 bases, with 14 bases left between them. Germline V CDR1 and CDR2: MDHEN, SYDVKM. The CDR3 runs 15 residues.

V and J are TRBV5-5 and TRBJ1-2; D perhaps matches TRBD1 (5 bases). Germline V lookup: CDR1 SGHKS, CDR2 YYEKEE (reference sequence). V lost 0 bases and J lost 4, with 16 bases in between. This CDR3 spans 16 amino acids. The CDR3 loop is CASSLGIGRGTYGYTF. CDR3 coding DNA: TGTGCCAGCAGCTTGGGGATTGGTAGGGGAACCTATGGCTACACCTTC.

The chain uses TRBV9 and TRBJ1-4; D is undetermined. V was cut by 3 bases and J by 5 bases, with 14 bases left in between. Germline CDR1 is SGDLS and CDR2 is YYNGEE. The CDR3 covers 15 residues. CDR3 DNA sequence: TGTGCCAGCAGCGGTGGGCGGCCCCTCAATGAAAAACTGTTTTTT. Translation gives CASSGGRPLNEKLFF.

This chain joins TRBV6-5 and TRBJ1-2; TRBD1 might be the D (5 bases). The V gene lost 7 bases and the J gene lost 2 bases, with 14 bases spanning the gap. This CDR3 contains 14 residues. Germline V gene data show CDR1 as MNHEY and CDR2 as SVGAGI. The CDR3: CASTLGGGNYGYTF. For the CDR3, the DNA is TGTGCCAGCACTCTTGGGGGGGGGAACTATGGCTACACCTTC.